One and the same sample provided the 22 T cell receptor beta chains below, sequenced in a study of CD8+CD57+ T cells in acquired aplastic anemia. Profiling that covered TCR beta VDJ and CDR3 relied on genomic DNA as its template. TCRdb fed the reads into MiXCR, producing one record per CDR3 protein. This table holds roughly 86,000 distinct CDR3 sequences, more than 40% found once. The sample was sorted CD4+, CD8+, or CD8+CD57+ T cells (not recorded which) from PBMCs. All receptors come from a human donor in good health, serving as a control.

This clonotype has more than one count but fewer than ten. A much larger clone differs by one base, so this may be a read error. The CDR3 does not close with the conserved phenylalanine or tryptophan, likely indicating a read error. The rearrangement links TRBV2 to TRBJ2-3; 7 nucleotides line up with TRBD2. Trimming cost V 4 bases and J 0 bases; bases outside gene matches: 10. The CDR3 has 17 amino acids. The germline gives CDR1 SNHLY, CDR2 FYNNEI. The CDR3 DNA reads as TGTGCCAGCAGTGGGGGAGGAGCGGGGCGGAGCACAGATACGCAGTATCTT. This translates into CASSGGGAGRSTDTQYL.

The chain uses TRBV12-3 or TRBV12-4 and TRBJ1-1; D gene ambiguous. The CDR3 is made up of 16 amino acids. V lost 3 bases, J lost 4 bases, and 18 bases lay in between. The CDR3 bases are TGTGCCAGCAGTTTTACTGTAGACGGTACGGGCACTGAAGCTTTCTTT. Translated: CASSFTVDGTGTEAFF.

This clonotype was detected many times. The rearrangement joins TRBV20-1 to TRBJ1-5; D may be TRBD1 (6 bases). V dropped 1 base and J dropped 11 bases, with 21 bases sitting between them. The CDR3 extends over 15 amino acids. Germline V CDR1 and CDR2: DFQATT, SNEGSKA (reference sequence). The CDR3 sequence is CSARAEGQVVSTQHF. The DNA for the CDR3 is TGCAGTGCTAGAGCTGAGGGACAAGTGGTCTCGACCCAGCATTTT.

This chain joins TRBV24-1 and TRBJ1-2, with D hard to call. CDR3 length equals 12 residues. CDR1 and CDR2 from the germline V gene are KGHDR and SFDVKD. Trimming left V 4 bases short and J 4 bases short, with 6 bases between. The CDR3 sequence: CATSDRSYGYTF. DNA of the CDR3: TGTGCCACCAGTGACCGCAGCTATGGCTACACCTTC.

This clonotype was recorded a few times. J is TRBJ1-5 and V is TRBV12-3 or TRBV12-4; no firm D call. Deletions cut 3 bases from V and 4 bases from J, with 13 bases between. The CDR3 is made up of 15 amino acids. Here the CDR3 DNA reads TGTGCCAGCAGTTTGTCAGCCTGGCAAAATCAGCCCCAGCATTTT. Protein product: CASSLSAWQNQPQHF.

The chain employs TRBV27 and TRBJ2-5; 11 bases agree with TRBD2. J gave up 5 bases and V 2 bases, and 4 bases lay outside the gene matches. CDR1 is MNHEY and CDR2 is SMNVEV in the germline V gene (reference sequence). CDR3 length equals 15 residues. The chain's CDR3 is CASSLSSGRGETQYF. DNA of the CDR3: TGTGCCAGCAGTTTAAGTAGCGGGAGGGGGGAGACCCAGTACTTC.

This clonotype was seen ten or more times. The rearrangement links TRBV10-3 to TRBJ2-7; 9 bases agree with TRBD1. This CDR3 is 19 amino acids long. V trimming: 2 bases; J trimming: 6 bases; junction bases outside the gene matches: 20. The germline CDR1 and CDR2 sequences are ENHRY and SYGVKD. The CDR3 bases are TGTGCCATCAGTGAGCCACAGGGTGTCTCTGTTGGACAGGGGCGCGAGCAGTACTTC. This encodes CAISEPQGVSVGQGREQYF.

The chain combines TRBV25-1 with TRBJ2-3, with TRBD1 identical over 7 bases. Per the germline V gene, CDR1 is MGHDK and CDR2 is SYGVNS. The V gene end was trimmed by 5 bases and the J gene end by 7 bases; junction bases not matched to a gene: 6. This CDR3 has 13 residues. CDR3 sequence reads: CASSLYRGHTQYF. The CDR3 nucleotides are TGTGCCAGCAGTTTATACAGGGGACATACGCAGTATTTT.

CDR3 in amino acids: CATSRFTGELFF. As DNA, the CDR3 is TGTGCCACGTCCAGGTTCACCGGGGAGCTGTTTTTT. The chain carries TRBV24-1 and TRBJ2-2; D is undetermined. CDR3 length equals 12 residues. V dropped 10 bases and J dropped 4 bases, with 9 bases sitting between them. In germline, CDR1 is KGHDR, CDR2 SFDVKD.

This clonotype was recorded many times. The chain joins TRBV4-1 to TRBJ1-5; D might be TRBD1 (5 bases). Germline V gene sequence: CDR1 MGHRA, CDR2 YSYEKL. CDR3 size: 15 residues. V was trimmed by 0 bases and J by 7 bases, leaving 13 bases between them. CDR3 sequence (DNA): TGCGCCAGCAGCCAAGAGTTGTCAGGGACCCAGCCCCAGCATTTT. Its protein is CASSQELSGTQPQHF.

In its sample, this clonotype was seen many times. The chain is built from TRBV15 and TRBJ1-3; D remains unclear. There are 15 residues in the CDR3. Trimming shortened V by 0 bases and J by 1 base, and 7 bases separated the two germline ends. Germline lookup yields CDR1 LNHNV and CDR2 YYDKDF (reference sequence). The CDR3 nucleotides read TGTGCCACCAGCAGAGATAGGGCATCTGGAAACACCATATATTTT. It codes for CATSRDRASGNTIYF. Looking up the rest from reference TRBV15 and TRBJ1-3 gives the full variable domain: DAMVIQNPRYQVTQFGKPVTLSCSQTLNHNVMYWYQQKSSQAPKLLFHYYDKDFNNEADTPDNFQSRRPNTSFCFLDIRSPGLGDTAMYLCATSRDRASGNTIYFGEGSWLTVV.

The sample holds one count of this clonotype. The chain couples TRBV10-3 to TRBJ2-5; weak D call: TRBD2 (6 bases). CDR3 size: 12 residues. Germline-derived CDR1 and CDR2 are ENHRY and SYGVKD. Trimming took off 3 bases at V and 6 bases at J, with 8 bases between the two ends. The CDR3 DNA reads TGTGCCATCAGTGACACTAGCAAGACCCAGTACTTC. This codes for CAISDTSKTQYF.

V is TRBV2 and J is TRBJ2-7; maybe TRBD2 (6 bases). Germline V gene data show CDR1 as SNHLY and CDR2 as FYNNEI. The V end lost 7 bases, the J end lost 0 bases, and 16 bases lay between the germline ends. CDR3 length: 15 residues. For the CDR3, the DNA is TGTGCCAGCACTTCCCCTGGGGGGAGCTCCTACGAGCAGTACTTC. This codes for CASTSPGGSSYEQYF.

As regards this clonotype: Since a much larger clone is just one base distant, this may be a read error. The genes are TRBV19 and TRBJ2-1, with a tentative D call TRBD2 (5 bases). V dropped 9 bases and J dropped 6 bases, with 24 bases sitting between them. The CDR3 extends over 16 amino acids. The germline gives CDR1 LNHDA, CDR2 SQIVND (reference sequence). CDR3 region: CASSLRVRGKGNEQFF. DNA of the CDR3: TGTGCCAGCAGTTTGAGAGTACGGGGTAAGGGCAATGAGCAGTTCTTC.

This clonotype came up many times. The V call is TRBV11-2, the J call TRBJ2-7; 7 nucleotides line up with TRBD2. The CDR3 loop spans 17 amino acids. Per the germline V gene, CDR1 is SGHAT and CDR2 is FQNNGV. With 4 bases clipped from V and 3 bases from J, the junction kept 15 bases outside the gene matches. This chain's CDR3 is CASSSKVGLAAYYEQYF. Written as DNA, the CDR3 is TGTGCCAGCAGCTCCAAAGTTGGTCTAGCGGCCTACTACGAGCAGTACTTC.

About this clonotype itself: A much larger clone differs from this one at a single base, so this may be a read error. The CDR3 DNA sequence: TGTGCTAGTGGTTACGGGGGGGCCGGGGATGAGCAGTTCTTC. Amino acids: CASGYGGAGDEQFF. This chain uses TRBV12-5 with TRBJ2-1, with 8 bases lining up with TRBD2. V trimming: 4 bases; J trimming: 8 bases; junction bases outside the gene matches: 7. Germline CDR1 and CDR2: LGHNT and FRNRAP. The CDR3 covers 14 residues.

Note on this clonotype: This may come from a read error, since a much larger clone is one base off. This sequence joins TRBV9 and TRBJ2-5; TRBD2 might be the D (6 bases). Germline V gene sequence: CDR1 SGDLS, CDR2 YYNGEE. The CDR3 is 15 residues long. Trimming pared 0 bases from V and 11 bases from J, leaving 20 bases between. The CDR3 here is CASSVAGVGYNEQYF. CDR3 in DNA: TGTGCCAGCAGCGTAGCGGGAGTAGGCTACAATGAGCAGTACTTC.

This clonotype was recorded at least ten times. The chain recombines TRBV15 with TRBJ2-7; 9 bases fit TRBD1. Unmatched junction bases numbered 7, after V lost 0 bases and J lost 4 bases. CDR3 length equals 16 residues. CDR1 is LNHNV and CDR2 is YYDKDF in the germline V gene (reference sequence). The CDR3: CATSRDRGTGMYEQYF. In nucleotides, the CDR3 is TGTGCCACCAGCAGAGATCGAGGGACAGGGATGTACGAGCAGTACTTC.

The chain uses TRBV15 and TRBJ2-7, with a possible D match to TRBD2 (6 bases). The V end lost 8 bases, the J end lost 5 bases, and 16 bases lay between the germline ends. The germline V gene encodes CDR1 LNHNV and CDR2 YYDKDF (reference sequence). The CDR3 runs 13 residues. CDR3 region: CATSPTRNHEQYF. CDR3 nucleotides: TGTGCCACCTCTCCGACTAGGAACCACGAGCAGTACTTC.

This clonotype was recorded at least ten times. The chain uses TRBV12-5 and TRBJ2-7; 8 positions agree with TRBD1. The junction had 6 bases not matched to a gene; V was cut back by 3 bases and J by 5 bases. CDR3 size: 14 residues. Germline CDR1 reads LGHNT; CDR2 reads FRNRAP. The CDR3 DNA is TGTGCTAGTGGTTTTACAGGGGGTGGGAACGAGCAGTACTTC. It is translated as CASGFTGGGNEQYF.

A single count supports this clonotype. The V and J genes are TRBV6-2 or TRBV6-3 and TRBJ1-1; 7 bases fit TRBD1. The CDR3 spans 16 residues. J lost 8 bases, V lost 0 bases, and 12 bases had no gene match. Per the germline V gene, CDR1 is MNHEY and CDR2 is SVGEGT. The CDR3 nucleotides read TGTGCCAGCAGTTACTCAGTTGGGACAGCGGAAAGAGAAGCTTTCTTT. Its protein product is CASSYSVGTAEREAFF.

This clonotype showed up just a few times. The J gene is TRBJ2-5, the V gene TRBV6-5, with 9 bases aligning to TRBD2. Per germline, CDR1 MNHEY and CDR2 SVGAGI. The CDR3 extends over 14 amino acids. Germline trimming cut 4 bases from V and 6 bases from J; bases unmatched to any gene: 6. The chain's CDR3 is CASSSLAGWQTQYF. The CDR3 DNA follows: TGTGCCAGCAGTTCCCTAGCGGGGTGGCAGACCCAGTACTTC.